This entry lists 20 T cell receptor beta chains sequenced from one sample in a study of preoperative IRX-2 immunotherapy in early breast cancer. Assay: immunoSEQ multiplex PCR; the TCRdb copy retains only in-frame clones and omits some. The data hold approximately 28,000 clones, with roughly four fifths observed a single time. Treatment meaning: preoperative locoregional IRX-2 cytokine immunotherapy. The sequenced sample was lymph node tissue, obtained after IRX-2 immunotherapy. These receptor sequences come from a human donor with breast cancer.

This chain connects TRBV7-7 to TRBJ2-3; 8 bases line up with TRBD2. This CDR3 is 14 amino acids long. The V and J ends lost 6 bases and 1 base, in that order; junction bases with no gene match: 3. Germline V gene sequence: CDR1 SSHAT, CDR2 FNYEAQ (reference sequence). The CDR3 DNA follows: TGTGCCAGCAGAGAACTAGCGGGCACAGATACGCAGTATTTT. Translating it yields CASRELAGTDTQYF.

The J gene is TRBJ2-7, the V gene TRBV11-3; possibly TRBD2 for D (6 bases). Germline V gene sequence: CDR1 SGHNT, CDR2 YENEEA. This CDR3 is built from 16 residues. V lost 5 bases and J lost 6, with 23 bases in between. CDR3 DNA sequence: TGTGCCAGCAGCGGTGGTGGCGGGACCTCCGTCGCCGAGCAGTACTTC. This codes for CASSGGGGTSVAEQYF.

Only a few counts were recorded for this clone. This chain links TRBV6-7 with TRBJ1-3, with TRBD1 matching 7 bases. TRBV6-7 is assigned to the ORF class and has an uncertain function. Trimming took 6 bases from V and 3 from J; bases not matched to a gene: 11. This CDR3 region has 16 residues. CDR3 loop: CASRNRDSANGNTIYF. Here the CDR3 DNA reads TGTGCCAGCAGAAACCGGGACAGTGCTAATGGAAACACCATATATTTT.

This chain links TRBV6-8 with TRBJ1-5; no clear D. From germline, CDR1 is MNHGY and CDR2 SAAAGT. V was trimmed by 5 bases and J by 3 bases, leaving 14 bases between them. The CDR3 extends over 15 amino acids. The CDR3 coding sequence is TGTGCCAGCAGTAAAGAAGGACGGAACAATCAGCCCCAGCATTTT. Protein sequence: CASSKEGRNNQPQHF.

The chain recombines TRBV6-8 with TRBJ2-3; 7 nucleotides agree with TRBD2. The CDR3 spans 18 residues. In germline, CDR1 is MNHGY, CDR2 SAAAGT. Unmatched junction bases numbered 13, after V lost 4 bases and J lost 0 bases. As DNA, the CDR3 is TGTGCCAGCAGTTCGCTGAACCAGCGGGGACGTAGCACAGATACGCAGTATTTT. Residues: CASSSLNQRGRSTDTQYF.

The V call is TRBV7-6, the J call TRBJ2-7; TRBD2 agrees at 8 bases. The CDR3 is 16 residues long. Germline CDR1 and CDR2: SGHVS and FNYEAQ. Germline trimming cut 3 bases from V and 0 bases from J; bases unmatched to any gene: 7. The CDR3 here is CASSFPGGRSSYEQYF. CDR3 sequence (DNA): TGTGCCAGCAGCTTCCCGGGGGGGAGGAGCTCCTACGAGCAGTACTTC.

V gene TRBV6-8 combines with J gene TRBJ1-2; possible D gene TRBD1, 5 bases. The CDR3 totals 14 residues. CDR1 MNHGY and CDR2 SAAAGT come from the germline V gene. V lost 6 bases to trimming and J lost 4 bases, with 15 bases between them. The CDR3: CASRGTGLIYGYTF. CDR3 sequence (DNA): TGTGCCAGCAGGGGGACGGGCCTAATCTATGGCTACACCTTC.

The chain uses TRBV7-1 and TRBJ2-5; 8 bases agree with TRBD1. TRBV7-1 is annotated as an ORF whose role is uncertain. CDR3 length: 13 residues. The trim removed 3 bases at V and 3 bases at J, leaving 0 bases unmatched. The CDR3 loop is CASSSDREETQYF. In DNA form, the CDR3 reads TGTGCCAGCAGCTCGGACAGGGAAGAGACCCAGTACTTC.

The J gene is TRBJ2-7, the V gene TRBV6-8, with TRBD2 matching over 14 bases. The CDR3 spans 17 residues. From germline, CDR1 is MNHGY and CDR2 SAAAGT. With 0 bases clipped from V and 5 bases from J, the junction kept 6 bases outside the gene matches. The CDR3 DNA reads as TGTGCCAGCAGTTACTCCGGGACTAGCGGGAGTAGGAACGAGCAGTACTTC. Its translation is CASSYSGTSGSRNEQYF.

As regards this clone: One end of the junction varies from germline; a read error may be responsible. The rearrangement links TRBV27 to TRBJ1-2, with D perhaps matching TRBD1 (6 bases). CDR1 and CDR2 (germline): MNHEY, SMNVEV (reference sequence). CDR3 length: 13 amino acids. The CDR3 DNA sequence: TGTGCCAGTAGTTTATTGGGACAAGGTGGCTACACCTTC. Residues: CASSLLGQGGYTF.

This clone was detected once. Other DNA sequences within the sample encode an identical CDR3. The chain recombines TRBV11-3 with TRBJ1-5; 9 nucleotides match TRBD1. The CDR3 runs to 15 residues. Germline V gives CDR1 SGHNT, CDR2 YENEEA. Trimming at V came to 5 bases and at J to 1 base, leaving 3 bases not matched to a gene. CDR3: CASSLGQGSNQPQHF. CDR3 in DNA: TGTGCCAGCAGCCTGGGACAGGGAAGCAATCAGCCCCAGCATTTT.

This clone has only a few counts. The CDR3 is CASSLGTGQETQYF. Here the CDR3 DNA reads TGTGCCAGCAGTCTCGGGACAGGACAAGAGACCCAGTACTTC. The chain uses TRBV6-8 and TRBJ2-5; 8 bases fit TRBD1. V shed 5 bases, J shed 2 bases, and the junction held 4 bases outside the gene matches. This CDR3 is built from 14 residues. CDR1 is MNHGY, CDR2 SAAAGT, per germline.

This chain's CDR3 is CASSYSGRTYEQYF. CDR3 sequence (DNA): TGTGCCAGCAGTTACTCAGGACGGACCTACGAGCAGTACTTC. The genes are TRBV6-8 and TRBJ2-7; no reliable D call. V lost 0 bases and J lost 2, with 8 bases in between. CDR1 MNHGY and CDR2 SAAAGT come from the germline V gene. This CDR3 comprises 14 residues.

V gene TRBV6-8 combines with J gene TRBJ1-5, with D perhaps TRBD1 (5 bases). This CDR3 has 16 amino acids. Deletions cut 0 bases from V and 0 bases from J, with 9 bases between. Germline V gene sequence: CDR1 MNHGY, CDR2 SAAAGT. The CDR3 sequence: CASSYSTDYSNQPQHF. DNA for the CDR3: TGTGCCAGCAGTTACTCGACAGATTATAGCAATCAGCCCCAGCATTTT.

This chain uses TRBV7-4 with TRBJ2-7; a weak D match, TRBD1 (6 bases). This CDR3 contains 15 residues. The germline CDR1 and CDR2 sequences are SGHVT and SQSDAQ. Trimming shortened V by 11 bases and J by 7 bases, and 27 bases separated the two germline ends. CDR3 sequence reads: CAGSSPERGMGEQYF. Here the CDR3 DNA reads TGTGCCGGAAGCTCCCCAGAAAGGGGGATGGGGGAGCAGTACTTC.

The chain recombines TRBV10-2 with TRBJ2-1, with 8 bases matching TRBD2. This CDR3 has 14 amino acids. Losses at the gene ends were 5 bases for V and 7 bases for J; bases not matched to a gene: 7. Germline V gene sequence: CDR1 WSHSY, CDR2 SAAADI. CDR3 protein: CASSLTSGNNEQFF. In DNA form, the CDR3 reads TGCGCCAGCAGTCTCACTAGCGGTAATAATGAGCAGTTCTTC.

V usage is TRBV6-8 and J usage is TRBJ1-1; maybe TRBD1 (6 bases). The V and J ends lost 4 bases and 3 bases respectively, with 12 bases between them. Germline CDR1 is MNHGY and CDR2 is SAAAGT. The CDR3 consists of 14 residues. The CDR3 coding sequence is TGTGCCAGCAGTTCTCGGAGGGGGGACACTGAAGCTTTCTTT. Translating it yields CASSSRRGDTEAFF.

The count of this clone is one. The chain carries TRBV5-1 and TRBJ1-2; 7 nucleotides match TRBD1. Unmatched junction bases numbered 6, after V lost 3 bases and J lost 4 bases. The germline V gene has CDR1 SGHRS and CDR2 YFSETQ. This CDR3 is built from 14 residues. CDR3 sequence: CASSSQGGIYGYTF. The CDR3 nucleotides read TGCGCCAGCAGCTCTCAGGGGGGCATCTATGGCTACACCTTC.

The chain couples TRBV28 to TRBJ2-7; perhaps D is TRBD1 or TRBD2 (5 bases each). Trimming stripped 5 bases from V and 2 bases from J, with 13 bases between. Germline CDR1 is MDHEN and CDR2 is SYDVKM. The CDR3 spans 14 residues. The CDR3 here is CASSLQGPTYEQYF. CDR3 sequence (DNA): TGTGCCAGCAGTCTCCAGGGACCCACCTACGAGCAGTACTTC.

The chain uses TRBV19 and TRBJ2-3; TRBD2 matches at 7 bases. V shed 3 bases and J 1 base; nucleotides not matched to a gene: 4. CDR1 is LNHDA and CDR2 is SQIVND in the germline V gene (reference sequence). The CDR3 runs to 15 residues. The CDR3 protein is CASSITAGGTDTQYF. The CDR3 nucleotides are TGTGCCAGTAGTATTACGGCGGGGGGCACAGATACGCAGTATTTT.